The rows below give T cell receptor beta chains drawn from one sample of a study of T cell changes during pregnancy in multiple sclerosis. Sequencing was performed with immunoSEQ multiplex PCR; in TCRdb, only in-frame clones are kept and a portion is missing. The sample carries approximately 40,000 clones, almost 95% recorded once. Sequenced material: CD4+ T cells from peripheral blood mononuclear cells, taken before pregnancy. These TCRs come from a female donor with multiple sclerosis, enrolled in a pregnancy study. Both conserved end residues are part of each CDR3. The order of the fields is J gene, D gene, CDR3 length, V gene, clone size, CDR3 DNA, CDR3 protein. A D gene is named only where the DNA matches it firmly. Only some rows state a clone size, as once, few, many or a class for expanded clones.

TRBJ1-2 - 13 TRBV27 - TGTGCCAGCAGTTTTGCGGATAACTATGGCTACACCTTC CASSFADNYGYTF
TRBJ2-7 TRBD1 13 TRBV6-1 - TGTGCCAGCTGGGGACAGCTCTTCTACGAGCAGTACTTC CASWGQLFYEQYF
TRBJ2-1 - 14 TRBV10-3 - TGTGCCATCAGTGGGGGCAGGGGTTTCGATGAGCAGTTCTTC CAISGGRGFDEQFF
TRBJ1-5 TRBD1 16 TRBV4-2 - TGTGCCAGCAGCCCGTCTGGGGACAGGCTATCACGGCCCCAGCATTTT CASSPSGDRLSRPQHF
TRBJ2-3 - 14 TRBV6-1 - TGTGCCAGCAGTGAAGCGGGGGCCACAGATACGCAGTATTTT CASSEAGATDTQYF
TRBJ2-7 TRBD2 18 TRBV13 - TGTGCCAGCAGCTCCCCCTCCGGACTAGCGGGGATCTCCTACGAGCAGTACTTC CASSSPSGLAGISYEQYF
TRBJ1-1 - 15 TRBV19 - TGTGCCAGTAGTATAACGCGGTTCTGGAACACTGAAGCTTTCTTT CASSITRFWNTEAFF
TRBJ1-1 TRBD1 14 TRBV5-1 - TGCGCCAGCAGCTTGACAGGGGAAGGCACTGAAGCTTTCTTT CASSLTGEGTEAFF
TRBJ2-3 - 12 TRBV28 once TGTGCCAGCAGTTCACAGACAGATACGCAGTATTTT CASSSQTDTQYF
TRBJ2-7 TRBD1 14 TRBV5-6 few TGTGCCAGCAGCTTGACGACAGGGACATGGGAGCAGTACTTC CASSLTTGTWEQYF
TRBJ1-4 - 15 TRBV30 once TGTGCCTGGAGTGTACAAATTGGACTGGGGGAAAAACTGTTTTTT CAWSVQIGLGEKLFF
TRBJ2-2 TRBD2 15 TRBV2 once TGTGCCAGCACCGCGGTGGCGGGAGCCACCGGGGAGCTGTTTTTT CASTAVAGATGELFF
TRBJ1-1 TRBD1 16 TRBV5-1 - TGCGCCAGCAGCGCCTGGACAGGGGGAGTGAACACTGAAGCTTTCTTT CASSAWTGGVNTEAFF
TRBJ1-6 TRBD1 16 TRBV5-1 - TGCGCCAGCAGCCCAGGACAGGGGACTTTCTTATCACCCCTCCACTTT CASSPGQGTFLSPLHF
TRBJ2-7 TRBD2 14 TRBV9 - TGTGCCAGCGCAAGGACTAGCGGGGGCTACGAGCAGTACTTC CASARTSGGYEQYF
TRBJ2-3 TRBD2 16 TRBV6-1 - TGTGCCAGCAGTGAATCGAGCGGGGTTACCACAGATACGCAGTATTTT CASSESSGVTTDTQYF
TRBJ2-1 TRBD2 14 TRBV6-5 - TGTGCCAGCAAAGAGGGAGGGCCGAAAAATGAGCAGTTCTTC CASKEGGPKNEQFF
TRBJ2-7 TRBD1 15 TRBV7-2 - TGTGCCAGCAGCCTAGGAACAGGGGCCTCCTACGAGCAGTACTTC CASSLGTGASYEQYF
TRBJ2-5 - 13 TRBV7-7 - TGTGCTAGCAGCTTACAGGGACAAGAGACCCAGTACTTC CASSLQGQETQYF
TRBJ2-1 TRBD2 15 TRBV6-5 - TGTGCCAGCAGTGTACTAGCGGGTCCTTACAATGAGCAGTTCTTC CASSVLAGPYNEQFF
TRBJ2-7 - 13 TRBV28 - TGTGCCAGCACCGTCGGACTCCCCTACGAGCAGTACTTC CASTVGLPYEQYF
TRBJ2-3 TRBD2 13 TRBV30 - TGTGCCTGGAGATTAGCGGGAGTGGATACGCAGTATTTT CAWRLAGVDTQYF
TRBJ2-2 - 12 TRBV10-3 - TGTGCCATCAACGTCGGGGCCGGGGAGCTGTTTTTT CAINVGAGELFF
TRBJ1-2 TRBD1 13 TRBV7-8 - TGTGCCAGCAGCTTACACAGGGGTTCTGGCTACACCTTC CASSLHRGSGYTF
TRBJ2-3 - 16 TRBV7-8 - TGTGCCAGCAGCTCTGTCGCGGTTATTAGCACAGATACGCAGTATTTT CASSSVAVISTDTQYF
TRBJ1-1 - 13 TRBV12-5 - TGTGCTAGTGGTTTCAATGGAGGAACTGAAGCTTTCTTT CASGFNGGTEAFF
TRBJ2-1 TRBD2 16 TRBV28 once TGTGCCAGCCGGGACCCTAGCGGGAGCTCCTACAATGAGCAGTTCTTC CASRDPSGSSYNEQFF
TRBJ1-1 - 17 TRBV7-6 - TGTGCCAGCAGCTTAATACAGGGAATCCCCATGAACACTGAAGCTTTCTTT CASSLIQGIPMNTEAFF
TRBJ2-7 - 14 TRBV5-1 - TGCGCCAGCAGCCCCAGTGGCGGCAACTACGAGCAGTACTTC CASSPSGGNYEQYF
TRBJ2-7 TRBD2 18 TRBV28 - TGTGCCAGCATCGGGACTAGCGGCGAACCTTCTCTCTCCTACGAGCAGTACTTC CASIGTSGEPSLSYEQYF
TRBJ2-1 - 13 TRBV2 - TGTGCCAGCAGTGTATTACCGACTAGAGAGCAGTTCTTC CASSVLPTREQFF